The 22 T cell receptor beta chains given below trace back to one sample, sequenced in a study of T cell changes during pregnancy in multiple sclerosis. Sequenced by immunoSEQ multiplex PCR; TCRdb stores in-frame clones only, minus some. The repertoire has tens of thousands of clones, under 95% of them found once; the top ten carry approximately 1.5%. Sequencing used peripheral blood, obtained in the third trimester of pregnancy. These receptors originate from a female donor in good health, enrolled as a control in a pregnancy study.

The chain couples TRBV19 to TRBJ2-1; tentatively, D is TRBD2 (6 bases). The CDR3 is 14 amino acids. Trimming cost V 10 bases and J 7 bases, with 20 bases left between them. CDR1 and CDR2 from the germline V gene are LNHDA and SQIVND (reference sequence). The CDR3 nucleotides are TGTGCCACCGCGGGACTCTCCATGAAGAATGAGCAGTTCTTC. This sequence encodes CATAGLSMKNEQFF.

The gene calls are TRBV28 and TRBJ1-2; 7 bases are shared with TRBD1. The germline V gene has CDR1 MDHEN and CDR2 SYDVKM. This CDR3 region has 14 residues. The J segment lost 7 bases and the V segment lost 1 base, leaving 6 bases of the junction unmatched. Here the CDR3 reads CASSLYGTARGYTF. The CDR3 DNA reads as TGTGCCAGCAGTTTATACGGGACAGCTCGTGGCTACACCTTC.

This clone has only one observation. Here the CDR3 reads CASSPGARSSGNTIYF. The CDR3 DNA sequence: TGTGCCAGCTCACCAGGGGCACGGTCCTCTGGAAACACCATATATTTT. This chain joins TRBV18 and TRBJ1-3; D may be TRBD1 (5 bases). The length of the CDR3 is 16 residues. Trimming left V 2 bases short and J 0 bases short, with 11 bases between. Germline CDR1 is KGHSH and CDR2 is LQKENI. Combining the CDR3 with reference TRBV18 and TRBJ1-3 gives the whole variable domain NAGVMQNPRHLVRRRGQEARLRCSPMKGHSHVYWYRQLPEEGLKFMVYLQKENIIDESGMPKERFSAEFPKEGPSILRIQQVVRGDSAAYFCASSPGARSSGNTIYFGEGSWLTVV.

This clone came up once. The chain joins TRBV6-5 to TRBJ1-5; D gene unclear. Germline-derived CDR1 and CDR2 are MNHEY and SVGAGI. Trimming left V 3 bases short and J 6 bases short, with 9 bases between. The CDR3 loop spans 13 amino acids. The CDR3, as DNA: TGTGCCAGCAGTTATTCCTTCGGTCAGCCCCAGCATTTT. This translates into CASSYSFGQPQHF.

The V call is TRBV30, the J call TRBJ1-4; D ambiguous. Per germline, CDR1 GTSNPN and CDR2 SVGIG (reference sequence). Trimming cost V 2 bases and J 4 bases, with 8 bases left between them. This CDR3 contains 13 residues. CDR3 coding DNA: TGTGCCTGGAGTAGCGTGCGTAATGAAAAACTGTTTTTT. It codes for CAWSSVRNEKLFF.

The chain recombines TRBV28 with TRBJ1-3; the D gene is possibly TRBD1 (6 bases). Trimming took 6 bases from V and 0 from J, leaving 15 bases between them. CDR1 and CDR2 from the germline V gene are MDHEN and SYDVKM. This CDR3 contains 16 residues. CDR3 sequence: CASRTGGPYSGNTIYF. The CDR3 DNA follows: TGTGCCAGCAGAACGGGGGGGCCGTACTCTGGAAACACCATATATTTT.

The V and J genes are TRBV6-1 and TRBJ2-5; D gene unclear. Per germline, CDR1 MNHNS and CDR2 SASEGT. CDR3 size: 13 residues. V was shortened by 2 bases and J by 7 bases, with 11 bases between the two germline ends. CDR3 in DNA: TGTGCCAGCAGTGAACACCTCATGGCGACCCAGTACTTC. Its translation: CASSEHLMATQYF.

The CDR3 reads CASRRQEVNTEAFF. Written as DNA, the CDR3 is TGTGCCAGCAGACGACAGGAAGTGAACACTGAAGCTTTCTTT. The J gene is TRBJ1-1, the V gene TRBV6-6, with a tentative D call TRBD1 (6 bases). Deletions cut 6 bases from V and 0 bases from J, with 11 bases between. This CDR3 is 14 amino acids long. Germline V gene sequence: CDR1 MNHNY, CDR2 SVGAGI (reference sequence).

The CDR3 loop is CASSNTPQGNYGYTF. In DNA form, the CDR3 reads TGTGCCAGTAGTAACACCCCACAGGGGAACTATGGCTACACCTTC. The chain recombines TRBV19 with TRBJ1-2; 7 bases map to TRBD1. J was trimmed by 2 bases and V by 4 bases; bases with no gene match: 7. The CDR3 runs 15 residues. Germline V gene sequence: CDR1 LNHDA, CDR2 SQIVND (reference sequence).

As DNA, the CDR3 is TGCGCCAGCAGCTTGGGGCAGGAGGTTGGCTACACCTTC. It translates to CASSLGQEVGYTF. The chain carries TRBV5-1 and TRBJ1-2; D ambiguous. Germline values: CDR1 SGHRS, CDR2 YFSETQ. CDR3 length: 13 residues. Trimming pared 0 bases from V and 7 bases from J, leaving 10 bases between.

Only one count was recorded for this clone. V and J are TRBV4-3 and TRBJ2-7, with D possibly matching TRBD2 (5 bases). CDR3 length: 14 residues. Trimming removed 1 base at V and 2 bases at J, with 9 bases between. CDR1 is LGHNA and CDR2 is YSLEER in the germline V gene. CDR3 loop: CASSQGGIAYEQYF. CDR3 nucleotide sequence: TGCGCCAGCAGCCAAGGAGGGATCGCCTACGAGCAGTACTTC.

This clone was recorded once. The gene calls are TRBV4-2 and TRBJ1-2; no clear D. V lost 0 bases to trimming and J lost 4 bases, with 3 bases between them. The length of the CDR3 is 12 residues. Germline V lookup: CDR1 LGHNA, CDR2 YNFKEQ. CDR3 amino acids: CASSQDIYGYTF. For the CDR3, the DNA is TGTGCCAGCAGCCAAGATATCTATGGCTACACCTTC.

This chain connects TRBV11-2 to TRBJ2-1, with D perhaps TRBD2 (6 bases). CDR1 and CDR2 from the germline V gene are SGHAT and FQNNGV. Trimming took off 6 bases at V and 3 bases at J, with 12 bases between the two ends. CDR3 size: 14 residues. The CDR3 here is CASSKGTFYNEQFF. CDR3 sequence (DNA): TGTGCCAGCAGTAAAGGGACTTTCTACAATGAGCAGTTCTTC.

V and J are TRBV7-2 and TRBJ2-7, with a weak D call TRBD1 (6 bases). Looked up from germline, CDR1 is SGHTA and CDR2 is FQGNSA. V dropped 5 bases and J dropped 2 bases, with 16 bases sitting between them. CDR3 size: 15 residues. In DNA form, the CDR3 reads TGTGCCAGCAGCCCCGGAACAGGGATTGCCTACGAGCAGTACTTC. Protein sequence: CASSPGTGIAYEQYF.

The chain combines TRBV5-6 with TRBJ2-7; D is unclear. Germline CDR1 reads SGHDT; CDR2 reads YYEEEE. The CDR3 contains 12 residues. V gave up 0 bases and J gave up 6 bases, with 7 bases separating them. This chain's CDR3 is CASSLGLGEQYF. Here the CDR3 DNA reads TGTGCCAGCAGCTTGGGACTCGGCGAGCAGTACTTC.

The CDR3, as DNA: TGTGCCAGCAGGAGCCTTGACAGGGGAGTGAGAGATACGCAGTATTTT. Its translation is CASRSLDRGVRDTQYF. The V call is TRBV7-9, the J call TRBJ2-3; 8 positions agree with TRBD1. Per germline, CDR1 SEHNR and CDR2 FQNEAQ (reference sequence). This CDR3 is 16 amino acids long. The V gene end was trimmed by 6 bases and the J gene end by 5 bases; junction bases not matched to a gene: 13. The entire variable domain, with the rest obtained from reference TRBV7-9 and TRBJ2-3, is as follows: DTGVSQNPRHKITKRGQNVTFRCDPISEHNRLYWYRQTLGQGPEFLTYFQNEAQLEKSRLLSDRFSAERPKGSFSTLEIQRTEQGDSAMYLCASRSLDRGVRDTQYFGPGTRLTVL.

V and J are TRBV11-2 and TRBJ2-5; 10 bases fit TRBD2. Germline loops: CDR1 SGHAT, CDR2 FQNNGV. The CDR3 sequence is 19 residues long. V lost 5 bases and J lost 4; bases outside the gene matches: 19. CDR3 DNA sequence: TGTGCCAGCAGCCCAGCGGGGGGGCCTGTCATTGGGGAAAGAGAGACCCAGTACTTC. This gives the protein CASSPAGGPVIGERETQYF.

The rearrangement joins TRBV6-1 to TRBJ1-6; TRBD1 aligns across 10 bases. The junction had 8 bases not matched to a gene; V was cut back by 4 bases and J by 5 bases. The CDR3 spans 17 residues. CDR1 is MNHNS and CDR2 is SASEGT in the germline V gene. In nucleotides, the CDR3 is TGTGCCAGCAGTGCCTATCCGGGACAGGGGAATAATTCACCCCTCCACTTT. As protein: CASSAYPGQGNNSPLHF.

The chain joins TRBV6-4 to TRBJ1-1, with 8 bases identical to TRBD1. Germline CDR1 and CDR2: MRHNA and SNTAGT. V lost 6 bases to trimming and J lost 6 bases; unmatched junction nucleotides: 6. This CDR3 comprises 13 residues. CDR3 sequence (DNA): TGTGCCAGCAGACCGACAGGGGTCGCTGAAGCTTTCTTT. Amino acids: CASRPTGVAEAFF.

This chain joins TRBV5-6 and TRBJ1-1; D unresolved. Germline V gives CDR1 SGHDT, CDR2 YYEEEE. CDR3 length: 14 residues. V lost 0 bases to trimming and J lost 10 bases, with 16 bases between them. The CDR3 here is CASSLGPGFRGAFF. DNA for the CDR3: TGTGCCAGCAGCTTGGGGCCCGGATTTCGAGGAGCTTTCTTT.

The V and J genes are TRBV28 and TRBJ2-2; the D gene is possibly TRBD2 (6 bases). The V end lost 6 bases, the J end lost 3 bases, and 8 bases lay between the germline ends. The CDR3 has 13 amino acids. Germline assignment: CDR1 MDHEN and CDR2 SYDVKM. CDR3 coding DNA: TGTGCCAGCAGCCGGGAGTACACCGGGGAGCTGTTTTTT. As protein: CASSREYTGELFF.

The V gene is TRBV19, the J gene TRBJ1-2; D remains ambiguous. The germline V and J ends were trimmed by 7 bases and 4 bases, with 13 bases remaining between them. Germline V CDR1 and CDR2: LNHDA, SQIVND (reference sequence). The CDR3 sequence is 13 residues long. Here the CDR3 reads CASNFKTGYGYTF. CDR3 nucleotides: TGTGCCAGTAATTTTAAAACGGGCTATGGCTACACCTTC.